The clone carrying this T cell receptor (beta chain) was counted ten times or more. Its antigen remains unidentified. The sample originates from a study of human T cells and chemical hapten exposure. About the research overall: Variation in per-sample TCR yields came mainly from small pooled library volume differences.

Total RNA was isolated from whole blood that had not been fractionated. Broader study findings: TCRs at a frequency above 1 in 1000 stayed unchanged with DPC sensitization.

The library tagged individual cDNA molecules with unique molecular identifiers. Authors' processing steps: 96,000 or so TCRs per sample was the median, with a range of about 20,000 to 750,000. TCRdb re-called the reads with MiXCR, one entry per CDR3 protein. The authors' filters were not applied to this entry. The table has about 120,000 distinct CDR3 sequences, over 7.5% seen once. Sequenced material: whole blood. The source is a human donor in good health. Some clones in this sample may be carry-over from other donors' samples.

The CDR3: CASSTGTMETQYF. CDR3 DNA sequence: TGTGCCAGCAGCACAGGGACAATGGAGACCCAGTACTTC. This rearrangement joins TRBV5-5 to TRBJ2-5; TRBD1 is a possible D gene (6 bases). The V gene lost 4 bases and the J gene lost 5 bases, with 12 bases spanning the gap. Germline V gene data show CDR1 as SGHKS and CDR2 as YYEKEE (reference sequence). The CDR3 loop spans 13 amino acids.